Presented here are 20 T cell receptor beta chains from one specimen sequenced in a study of radiotherapy plus CTLA-4 blockade in lung cancer. The repertoire was sequenced with immunoSEQ multiplex PCR; TCRdb's copy has only in-frame clones and lacks some. The sample lists more than 80,000 clones, more than 75% occurring once. The input for sequencing was peripheral blood, taken from a patient treated with radiotherapy plus ipilimumab. Every receptor here comes from a human donor with non-small cell lung cancer that progressed on radiotherapy plus ipilimumab. Some clones in this sample may be carry-over from other donors' samples.

The gene calls are TRBV9 and TRBJ2-1; 8 nucleotides match TRBD2. The germline gives CDR1 SGDLS, CDR2 YYNGEE. V trimming: 4 bases; J trimming: 0 bases; junction bases outside the gene matches: 9. CDR3 length: 17 amino acids. As DNA, the CDR3 is TGTGCCAGCAGCATACAGACTAGCGACCACTCCTACAATGAGCAGTTCTTC. This encodes CASSIQTSDHSYNEQFF. Full variable domain (rest looked up from reference TRBV9 and TRBJ2-1): DSGVTQTPKHLITATGQRVTLRCSPRSGDLSVYWYQQSLDQGLQFLIQYYNGEERAKGNILERFSAQQFPDLHSELNLSSLELGDSALYFCASSIQTSDHSYNEQFFGPGTRLTVL.

The chain links TRBV4-3 to TRBJ1-2; TRBD1 might be the D (5 bases). The CDR3 consists of 16 residues. The V and J ends lost 2 bases and 4 bases respectively, with 17 bases between them. Germline loops: CDR1 LGHNA, CDR2 YSLEER. DNA of the CDR3: TGCGCCAGCAGCCAAACCGGGACGCACCCTCTCTATGGCTACACCTTC. Protein: CASSQTGTHPLYGYTF.

V usage is TRBV5-4 and J usage is TRBJ2-3, with 9 positions matching TRBD1. Germline CDR1 is SGHNT and CDR2 is YYREEE (reference sequence). CDR3 length equals 15 residues. V lost 1 base, J lost 2 bases, and 2 bases stayed unmatched. The CDR3 loop is CASSLSQGATDTQYF. The CDR3 nucleotides are TGTGCCAGCAGCTTGTCACAGGGGGCCACAGATACGCAGTATTTT.

This rearrangement joins TRBV29-1 to TRBJ2-7; D unclear. The ends were cut back, 3 bases at V and 4 bases at J, with 10 bases in the middle. Germline V gives CDR1 SQVTM, CDR2 ANQGSEA. The CDR3 is 12 residues long. CDR3: CSVEVLGYEQYF. CDR3 nucleotide sequence: TGCAGCGTTGAGGTTTTGGGATACGAGCAGTACTTC.

This clone has only one observation. Here the CDR3 DNA reads TGTGCCAGCAGTCTCCGACAGGGGCCCTACGAGCAGTACTTC. It translates to CASSLRQGPYEQYF. The chain joins TRBV28 to TRBJ2-7, with 8 bases aligning to TRBD1. This CDR3 contains 14 residues. Trimming took 5 bases from V and 2 from J; bases not matched to a gene: 5. Looked up from germline, CDR1 is MDHEN and CDR2 is SYDVKM.

The rearrangement joins TRBV9 to TRBJ2-5, with D possibly being TRBD1 (6 bases). The germline gives CDR1 SGDLS, CDR2 YYNGEE. The CDR3 runs 12 residues. V was cut by 4 bases and J by 6 bases, with 10 bases left in between. The CDR3 DNA sequence: TGTGCCAGCAGCCGGTGGGGGCAGACCCAGTACTTC. It yields the protein CASSRWGQTQYF.

This chain connects TRBV11-1 to TRBJ1-1; D perhaps matches TRBD1 (6 bases). The germline V gene encodes CDR1 SGHAT and CDR2 FQDESV (reference sequence). Trimming left V 2 bases short and J 4 bases short, with 11 bases between. This CDR3 is 14 amino acids long. The CDR3 here is CASSLSGAVTEAFF. The CDR3 region has the DNA TGTGCCAGCAGCTTATCGGGGGCGGTCACTGAAGCTTTCTTT. The full variable domain, rest sourced from reference TRBV11-1 and TRBJ1-1, is EAEVAQSPRYKITEKSQAVAFWCDPISGHATLYWYRQILGQGPELLVQFQDESVVDDSQLPKDRFSAERLKGVDSTLKIQPAELGDSAMYLCASSLSGAVTEAFFGQGTRLTVV.

The V gene is TRBV27, the J gene TRBJ2-1; no clear D. This CDR3 is 13 amino acids long. Deletions cut 6 bases from V and 3 bases from J, with 9 bases between. CDR1 is MNHEY and CDR2 is SMNVEV in the germline V gene (reference sequence). The CDR3: CASSQILYNEQFF. CDR3 DNA sequence: TGTGCCAGCAGCCAAATTCTCTACAATGAGCAGTTCTTC.

The rearrangement joins TRBV7-2 to TRBJ2-3; maybe TRBD2 (5 bases). The germline V and J ends were trimmed by 5 bases and 6 bases, with 27 bases remaining between them. Germline CDR1 SGHTA, CDR2 FQGNSA. The CDR3 extends over 18 amino acids. The CDR3 reads CASSPQPPRQRWRDTQYF. DNA for the CDR3: TGTGCCAGCAGCCCCCAACCCCCGAGGCAGCGATGGAGGGATACGCAGTATTTT.

The chain employs TRBV6-5 and TRBJ1-6; the D gene is possibly TRBD1 (6 bases). The CDR3 is 13 residues long. Between the trimmed V and J ends, which lost 7 bases and 14 bases, there was a span of 18 bases. The V gene's germline CDR1 is MNHEY and CDR2 SVGAGI. The CDR3: CASTRGRPGALHF. The CDR3 nucleotides are TGTGCCAGCACCCGGGGGCGGCCCGGGGCCCTCCACTTT.

This chain joins TRBV5-1 and TRBJ2-2; no reliable D call. The CDR3 covers 14 residues. Trimming shortened V by 0 bases and J by 3 bases, and 6 bases separated the two germline ends. From germline, CDR1 is SGHRS and CDR2 YFSETQ. This chain's CDR3 is CASSLAADTGELFF. The CDR3 DNA sequence: TGCGCCAGCAGCTTGGCCGCGGACACCGGGGAGCTGTTTTTT.

Comment on this clone: Other DNA sequences of this sample code for an identical CDR3. The chain recombines TRBV29-1 with TRBJ2-7; the match to TRBD1 covers 11 bases. Germline CDR1 is SQVTM and CDR2 is ANQGSEA. This CDR3 has 14 residues. Trimming removed 3 bases from V and 3 bases from J; junction bases left unmatched: 4. Here the CDR3 DNA reads TGCAGCGTTGAGGTGGGGACAGGGGGCTACGAGCAGTACTTC. It translates to CSVEVGTGGYEQYF.

The genes are TRBV5-4 and TRBJ2-3, with TRBD1 as a possible D gene (5 bases). The CDR3 consists of 14 residues. The germline CDR1 and CDR2 sequences are SGHNT and YYREEE (reference sequence). V was pared by 1 base and J by 1 base, with 7 bases between. CDR3 loop: CASSLLGGTDTQYF. The CDR3 nucleotides are TGTGCCAGCAGCTTGCTAGGGGGCACAGATACGCAGTATTTT.

This clone was seen a few times. The J gene is TRBJ2-6, the V gene TRBV19; tentative D call: TRBD1 (7 bases). V gave up 10 bases and J gave up 0 bases, with 10 bases separating them. The CDR3 length is 14 residues. Germline-derived CDR1 and CDR2 are LNHDA and SQIVND (reference sequence). The DNA for the CDR3 is TGTGCCACAGGGGGACTCTCTGGGGCCAACGTCCTGACTTTC. It translates to CATGGLSGANVLTF.

This clone was observed a handful of times. The chain joins TRBV4-3 to TRBJ1-4; D gene unclear. Per the germline V gene, CDR1 is LGHNA and CDR2 is YSLEER. Trimming took 0 bases from V and 8 from J, leaving 16 bases between them. The CDR3 has 16 residues. The DNA of the CDR3 is TGCGCCAGCAGCCAAGACCCCCGGGTCGAAAACGAAAAACTGTTTTTT. It translates to CASSQDPRVENEKLFF.

CDR3: CSVEGTDTQYF. The CDR3 bases are TGCAGCGTTGAAGGCACAGATACGCAGTATTTT. The chain couples TRBV29-1 to TRBJ2-3; D gene unclear. Germline V gene lookup returns CDR1 SQVTM and CDR2 ANQGSEA. The CDR3 totals 11 residues. Trimming shortened V by 1 base and J by 1 base, and 0 bases separated the two germline ends.

V and J are TRBV5-1 and TRBJ1-1, with TRBD1 matching 8 bases. The junction had 13 bases not matched to a gene; V was cut back by 0 bases and J by 9 bases. Germline values: CDR1 SGHRS, CDR2 YFSETQ. This CDR3 has 16 amino acids. As DNA, the CDR3 is TGCGCCAGCAGCTTGGACCCAAGCGGACAGGGAGCAAAAGCTTTCTTT. It encodes CASSLDPSGQGAKAFF.

V gene TRBV9 combines with J gene TRBJ1-6, with TRBD1 as a possible D gene (5 bases). Trimming removed 1 base from V and 7 bases from J, with 15 bases in between. The CDR3 runs 16 residues. Germline CDR1 reads SGDLS; CDR2 reads YYNGEE. Written as DNA, the CDR3 is TGTGCCAGCAGCGTAACCCAGGGACCACTCAATTCACCCCTCCACTTT. Translation gives CASSVTQGPLNSPLHF.

This chain connects TRBV7-2 to TRBJ1-1; D possibly corresponds to TRBD1 (5 bases). V lost 3 bases and J lost 8, with 16 bases in between. Germline loops: CDR1 SGHTA, CDR2 FQGNSA. The CDR3 sequence is 14 residues long. The CDR3 here is CASSFGGADYEAFF. CDR3 bases: TGTGCCAGCAGCTTCGGGGGTGCAGACTACGAAGCTTTCTTT.

The chain couples TRBV6-7 to TRBJ2-3; 12 bases agree with TRBD2. TRBV6-7 is sorted into the ORF group, with uncertain function. After removal of 0 bases from V and 3 bases from J, the junction contained 10 bases not matched to a gene. CDR3 length equals 19 residues. DNA of the CDR3: TGTGCCAGCAGTTACTCGACTCTAGCGGGGGGGAGGTCGACAGATACGCAGTATTTT. This encodes CASSYSTLAGGRSTDTQYF.